Following are 9 T cell receptor beta chains from one sample sequenced in a study of tumor-infiltrating lymphocytes in oesophageal squamous cell carcinoma. TCRdb passed the PCR reads through MiXCR, listing each CDR3 protein once. The sample yields about 17,000 distinct CDR3 sequences, about 50% seen once. Sample: normal esophageal tissue next to the tumor. The source is a female donor with esophageal squamous cell carcinoma.

The table lists this clonotype with a few counts. The gene calls are TRBV20-1 and TRBJ2-3; 9 bases match TRBD1. Trimming removed 5 bases from V and 4 bases from J; junction bases left unmatched: 7. CDR3 length: 14 residues. Germline-derived CDR1 and CDR2 are DFQATT and SNEGSKA (reference sequence). The CDR3 protein is CSADSGQGSDTQYF. DNA of the CDR3: TGCAGTGCTGACTCGGGACAGGGCTCAGATACGCAGTATTTT.

This clonotype rates as medium-sized (0.01 to 0.1%). The J gene is TRBJ1-5, the V gene TRBV6-9; 12 bases fit TRBD1. V gave up 11 bases and J gave up 6 bases; unmatched junction bases: 14. CDR3 length: 16 residues. Germline V gene lookup returns CDR1 MNHGY and CDR2 SVAAGI. CDR3 in amino acids: CAQKGQGAMGSQPQHF. Written as DNA, the CDR3 is TGTGCCCAAAAGGGACAGGGGGCAATGGGGTCTCAGCCCCAGCATTTT.

Many counts were recorded for this clonotype. This clone may be a read error of a much larger clone one base away. V is TRBV7-2 and J is TRBJ2-1; D possibly corresponds to TRBD1 (6 bases). TRBJ2-7 matches the DNA end more closely, so the J call is doubtful. Germline V gives CDR1 SGHTA, CDR2 FQGNSA. The CDR3 runs to 15 residues. The CDR3 protein is CASSPLQGSYNEQYF. Here the CDR3 DNA reads TGTGCCAGCAGCCCACTACAGGGTTCCTACAATGAGCAGTACTTC.

This chain uses TRBV27 with TRBJ2-4, with a possible D match to TRBD1 (5 bases). V gave up 5 bases and J gave up 3 bases, with 8 bases separating them. CDR1 and CDR2 from the germline V gene are MNHEY and SMNVEV (reference sequence). The CDR3 is 13 amino acids. CDR3 nucleotide sequence: TGTGCCAGCAGTCCCCAGGGCAAAAACATTCAGTACTTC. Its translation is CASSPQGKNIQYF.

This chain joins TRBV7-2 and TRBJ2-1, with 11 bases matching TRBD2. The J call could be wrong; TRBJ2-7 is a better fit for the DNA end. CDR3 length equals 15 residues. The germline gives CDR1 SGHTA, CDR2 FQGNSA. The DNA for the CDR3 is TGTGCCAGCAGCTTAGGGTCTAGCGGGAGGTGGGAGCAGTACTTC. Amino acids: CASSLGSSGRWEQYF.

The genes are TRBV7-8 and TRBJ2-3; D uncertain. CDR3 length: 13 residues. Trimming took off 2 bases at V and 2 bases at J, with 5 bases between the two ends. The germline V gene encodes CDR1 SGHVS and CDR2 FQNEAQ. CDR3 protein: CASSLTITDTQYF. Here the CDR3 DNA reads TGTGCCAGCAGCTTAACAATCACAGATACGCAGTATTTT.

The J gene is TRBJ1-5, the V gene TRBV6-1, with D perhaps TRBD1 (5 bases). The CDR3 contains 16 residues. V was clipped by 2 bases and J by 7 bases, with 18 bases between them. Looked up from germline, CDR1 is MNHNS and CDR2 is SASEGT. CDR3 amino acids: CASSEMAGGARQPQHF. The CDR3 coding sequence is TGTGCCAGCAGTGAAATGGCCGGTGGGGCCAGGCAGCCCCAGCATTTT.

This clonotype occurred a few times. This sequence joins TRBV15 and TRBJ1-4; D remains unclear. Germline V gives CDR1 LNHNV, CDR2 YYDKDF (reference sequence). Trimming cost V 0 bases and J 6 bases, with 8 bases left between them. The CDR3 sequence is 14 residues long. The chain's CDR3 is CATSRDPQDEKLFF. CDR3 sequence (DNA): TGTGCCACCAGCAGAGATCCGCAGGATGAAAAACTGTTTTTT.

This chain connects TRBV7-2 to TRBJ2-4; 9 bases match TRBD2. Judging by the DNA end, TRBJ2-1 fits better; the J call may be wrong. The CDR3 runs to 18 residues. Germline loops: CDR1 SGHTA, CDR2 FQGNSA. The CDR3 spells CASSLAFAGLAFGNEQFF. CDR3 bases: TGTGCCAGCAGCTTGGCCTTCGCGGGACTAGCATTTGGTAATGAGCAGTTCTTC.